This T cell receptor (beta chain) was obtained from a study of cytomegalovirus exposure and HLA in healthy donors. As for this clone: Its matching antigen is unknown.

PCR used 60 Vbeta primers and 13 Jbeta primers. Generated by immunoSEQ multiplex PCR, the TCRdb table keeps only in-frame clones and is missing some. The profile shows about 180,000 clones, 70% to 85% of them singletons. CDR1 is SGHRS, CDR2 YFSETQ, per germline. Losses at the gene ends were 0 bases for V and 0 bases for J; bases not matched to a gene: 8. The CDR3 is made up of 17 amino acids. Findings of the study overall: A later analysis found TCR association rates differed by HLA locus, highest for DRB1 and lowest for HLA-C. CMV serostatus was the sole immune exposure data available.

The source is a woman younger than 45 in good health and CMV-seropositive. Sample: PBMCs. This chain connects TRBV5-1 to TRBJ2-5; 7 nucleotides agree with TRBD1. In DNA form, the CDR3 reads TGCGCCAGCAGCTTGGGGCTGGCCAGGGGGTACCAAGAGACCCAGTACTTC. It is translated as CASSLGLARGYQETQYF. Full variable domain (remainder filled in from reference TRBV5-1 and TRBJ2-5): KAGVTQTPRYLIKTRGQQVTLSCSPISGHRSVSWYQQTPGQGLQFLFEYFSETQRNKGNFPGRFSGRQFSNSRSEMNVSTLELGDSALYLCASSLGLARGYQETQYFGPGTRLLVL.